These 7 T cell receptor beta chains were all obtained from the same sample, sequenced in a study of OX40 agonist ivuxolimab in advanced cancers. The data were produced by immunoSEQ multiplex PCR, yet TCRdb's version contains in-frame clones alone and is incomplete. The sample has 95,000 to 110,000 clones, more than 85% seen once. This sample comprised CD4+ or CD8+ T cells sorted from blood, obtained in a trial of the OX40 agonist ivuxolimab. These receptors all stem from an adult with an advanced solid tumor such as melanoma, head and neck, liver or kidney cancer.

The chain has TRBV9 and TRBJ2-7; TRBD2 agrees at 7 bases. V was clipped by 0 bases and J by 2 bases; unmatched bases: 5. The CDR3 length is 15 residues. Per the germline V gene, CDR1 is SGDLS and CDR2 is YYNGEE. Written as DNA, the CDR3 is TGTGCCAGCAGCGTAGACGGGACTAACGCCTACGAGCAGTACTTC. Translating it yields CASSVDGTNAYEQYF.

This chain links TRBV6-1 with TRBJ1-5, with D hard to call. The CDR3 has 12 residues. Trimming stripped 3 bases from V and 12 bases from J, with 12 bases between. Germline loops: CDR1 MNHNS, CDR2 SASEGT. The CDR3 here is CASSERTLLQHF. For the CDR3, the DNA is TGTGCCAGCAGTGAGAGGACCCTGCTCCAGCATTTT.

This clone has more than one count but fewer than ten. This CDR3 reads CASSYDVRGYNEQYF. For the CDR3, the DNA is TGTGCCAGCAGTTACGATGTCAGGGGTTACAACGAGCAGTACTTC. The chain is built from TRBV6-6 and TRBJ2-7, with D perhaps matching TRBD1 (6 bases). CDR1 and CDR2 (germline): MNHNY, SVGAGI (reference sequence). V lost 2 bases, J lost 5 bases, and 16 bases lay in between. The CDR3 consists of 15 residues.

CDR3 in amino acids: CASSPQTSPLTQYF. Here the CDR3 DNA reads TGTGCCAGCAGCCCCCAGACTAGTCCTTTGACCCAGTACTTC. J is TRBJ2-5 and V is TRBV7-6, with D possibly being TRBD2 (6 bases). Germline V lookup: CDR1 SGHVS, CDR2 FNYEAQ. The CDR3 loop spans 14 amino acids. The V end was cut by 5 bases, the J end by 7 bases, with 17 bases between.

The chain couples TRBV11-2 to TRBJ2-2; 10 nucleotides match TRBD2. After removal of 5 bases from V and 5 bases from J, the junction contained 11 bases not matched to a gene. CDR1 is SGHAT, CDR2 FQNNGV, per germline. The CDR3 spans 17 residues. The CDR3 DNA follows: TGTGCCAGCAGCGTCCGATCCGGGACTAGCGTTACCGGGGAGCTGTTTTTT. It specifies CASSVRSGTSVTGELFF.

The chain has TRBV7-2 and TRBJ1-2; a possible D gene is TRBD1 (5 bases). Germline CDR1 and CDR2: SGHTA and FQGNSA. V lost 3 bases and J 5 bases, leaving 13 bases between the germline ends. The CDR3 loop spans 14 amino acids. This CDR3 is CASSFLGTDYGYTF. The CDR3 nucleotides read TGTGCCAGCAGCTTTCTAGGGACGGATTATGGCTACACCTTC.

The rearrangement links TRBV28 to TRBJ1-1, with TRBD1 matching over 7 bases. With 6 bases clipped from V and 2 bases from J, the junction kept 9 bases outside the gene matches. The germline gives CDR1 MDHEN, CDR2 SYDVKM. There are 15 residues in the CDR3. Here the CDR3 DNA reads TGTGCCAGCAGCTACCCCGGGACAGCAAACACTGAAGCTTTCTTT. Protein: CASSYPGTANTEAFF.